This T cell receptor beta chain was recovered during a study of blood T cells in healthy people across ages (dated by TCRdb to between 2014 and 2017). With regard to the full study: In model experiments, template switching captured roughly one uniquely barcoded TCR beta cDNA molecule for every two T cells. To track age-related changes in TCR beta repertoire diversity, the study relied on deep sequencing normalized with unique cDNA molecular identifiers. The study analyzed two additional independent replicas of 1 million unique cDNA reads from the same blood draw for two donors, one aged 18 to 30 and one aged 80 or older. The donors were split into four age groups: young (average roughly 15 years), middle-aged (about 40), aged (62) and long-lived (roughly 80). Paper-wide results and their limitations: Conclusive comparison of naive and antigen-experienced compartments was prevented by the profiling of bulk unsorted PBMCs. There was a strong correlation between observed TCR beta diversity and the percentage of naive T cells measured by flow cytometry. Compared with the aged group, more naive CD4+ T cells, fewer expanded clones and increased TCR diversity were shown by the long-lived group, suggesting age selection. Estimates of total diversity based on one million sequenced T cells were considered lower bounds and underestimates. Observed TCR beta diversity per million T cells fell roughly linearly with age, and a significant reduction was already apparent by age roughly 40. The CMV infection status of donors was not known, potentially confounding age-related changes in expanded clonotypes.

Library preparation was by 5' RACE. Sequenced on an Illumina HiSeq 2500. A second PCR of roughly 6 to 11 cycles was performed with a sample-barcoded 5' primer and a J-beta primer mix. A unique molecular identifier was introduced onto each TCR beta cDNA molecule by a template-switch 5' adaptor carrying 12 random nucleotides. Each sample yielded at least 3 million CDR3-containing paired-end reads. All of the RNA was converted into first-strand cDNA using the Mint cDNA synthesis kit, with a TRBC-specific oligonucleotide serving as the primer. Following uracil-DNA glycosylase treatment, all cDNA underwent a first 18-cycle PCR with the universal primers M1SS and BC2_uni_R. As for the original processing: Each sample was normalized by randomly selecting 1 million high-quality reads, each carrying a distinct molecular identifier. Instead of being binned into consensus sequences, reads that shared molecular identifiers were thrown out. MiTCR, run with a Q25 quality threshold and the strictest error-elimination algorithm, handled CDR3 identification, clonotype clustering and error correction. A nonparametric unseen species model with Euler transformation was used to estimate lower-bound total TCR beta diversity. Clones were called with MiXCR by TCRdb after fastp trimmed the public reads at Q25, and only in-frame beta chains were retained. Each entry is one CDR3 protein sequence, shown with its most common DNA and genes. TCRdb, not the original authors, processed these V and J calls. The sample profile shows roughly 500,000 distinct CDR3 sequences; approximately 25% of them were found once. The ten largest make up roughly 9% of the sample.

Donors were a few dozen systemically healthy Caucasian individuals from Russia aged roughly 6 to 95 years. Each donor gave around 9.5 milliliters of peripheral blood, collected into EDTA-treated Vacutainer tubes. Ficoll-Paque density-gradient centrifugation was used to isolate PBMCs, with at least 6 million per sample. Trizol reagent was used to extract total RNA from PBMCs, with at least 6 micrograms per sample. Naive CD45RAhigh/CD27high T cell percentages were measured by flow cytometry on a PBMC aliquot from every donor. As concerns this clonotype: Its antigen target is currently unknown. Base qualities are not at hand, and no much larger clone is one base apart.

CDR1 and CDR2 are drawn from the germline V gene: SQVTM, ANQGSEA. A distance of 7 bases separates the germline ends of V and J, which lose 1 base and 4 bases respectively. Spanning cysteine to phenylalanine, the CDR3 consists of 13 amino acids. Only the CDR3 DNA is retained, 39 bases long and in frame from the first base. The same specimen was also included in a second study, on T cells of mothers and their children. The second investigation adds: Donors were nine systemically healthy Caucasian individuals: three mothers and their six children. cDNA synthesis consumed the entire amount of extracted RNA, loaded at 1.5 ug RNA in each 15 ul reaction. In the second PCR, sample barcodes and 2-4 random nucleotides were introduced via the M1S primer. Over 8 million TCR beta CDR3 reads came from each mother, compared with a few million reads from each child. TCR recombination output is similarly shaped by thymic selection in related and unrelated pairs, with a minor effect exerted by inherited differences. Normalized repertoire overlap was always found to be slightly, but never significantly, higher in related mother-child pairs than in unrelated mother-child pairs. With a sensitivity of 90 to 100 clones per million clonotypes, no persistent microchimeric T cell clones were detected. The study used deep NGS to compare TCR beta repertoires of mothers and children, seeking features distinguishing related mother-child pairs from unrelated individuals. The mean age was roughly 36 +/- 4 years for the mothers and about 12 +/- 4 years for the children. After adapter ligation with NEBNext reagents, the libraries were sequenced on Illumina HiSeq 2000 with 100+100 nt paired-end reads. To prevent cross-contamination, the mother and child libraries were prepared one month apart and sequenced in separate runs. For each donor, somewhere between about 450,000 and 2,200,000 distinct TCR beta clonotypes were identified. Naive TCR beta clonotypes were estimated from low-frequency clonotypes matched to each donor's FACS-determined naive share, without sorting.

Sequencing was done on a sample of blood. The V and J segments used are TRBV29-1 and TRBJ2-2; TRBD2 is possibly the D segment (5 matching bases). The sequence derives from a boy aged 5-17 years in good health. The CDR3 sequence is CSVEGRLTGELFF. The nucleotide sequence is TGCAGCGTTGAAGGGAGGCTCACCGGGGAGCTGTTTTTT.